A selection of T cell receptor beta chains follows, all from one sample in a study of blood T cell repertoires in COVID-19. The table came from immunoSEQ multiplex PCR; TCRdb's copy has only in-frame clones and leaves some out. The data show 150,000 to 200,000 clones, roughly 83% seen once. The sequenced sample was peripheral blood. The receptors were gathered from a woman aged 80 or over with active or convalescent COVID-19. Both conserved end residues are part of each CDR3. Fields, in order: V gene, J gene, clone size, D gene, CDR3 protein, CDR3 DNA. The D gene is left open where the match is weak. Not all rows give a size; the values are once, few, many and, for expanded clones, a class.

v_call: TRBV6-6; j_call: TRBJ2-6; clone_size: NA; d_call: TRBD2; cdr3_aa: CASVRGGSGANVLTF; cdr3_nt: TGTGCCAGCGTTCGGGGGGGATCTGGGGCCAACGTCCTGACTTTC
v_call: TRBV7-8; j_call: TRBJ2-7; clone_size: NA; d_call: TRBD1; cdr3_aa: CASSPDRGYEQYF; cdr3_nt: TGTGCCAGCAGCCCGGACAGGGGATACGAGCAGTACTTC
v_call: TRBV7-8; j_call: TRBJ1-1; clone_size: NA; d_call: NA; cdr3_aa: CASSFGLGTEAFF; cdr3_nt: TGTGCCAGCAGCTTCGGGTTGGGCACTGAAGCTTTCTTT
v_call: TRBV20-1; j_call: TRBJ1-1; clone_size: NA; d_call: NA; cdr3_aa: CSASTSTEAFF; cdr3_nt: TGCAGTGCTAGTACGAGCACTGAAGCTTTCTTT
v_call: TRBV6-5; j_call: TRBJ1-1; clone_size: few; d_call: NA; cdr3_aa: CASSYAGSEAFF; cdr3_nt: TGTGCCAGCAGTTACGCAGGGTCTGAAGCTTTCTTT
v_call: TRBV24-1; j_call: TRBJ1-5; clone_size: NA; d_call: NA; cdr3_aa: CATSDTDMGGNQPQHF; cdr3_nt: TGTGCCACCAGTGATACCGACATGGGCGGCAATCAGCCCCAGCATTTT
v_call: TRBV7-2; j_call: TRBJ1-4; clone_size: NA; d_call: TRBD1; cdr3_aa: CASSVGQGNEKLFF; cdr3_nt: TGTGCCAGCAGCGTGGGACAGGGGAATGAAAAACTGTTTTTT
v_call: TRBV19; j_call: TRBJ2-7; clone_size: NA; d_call: NA; cdr3_aa: CASSIDLGNYEQYF; cdr3_nt: TGTGCCAGTAGTATAGATCTAGGCAACTACGAGCAGTACTTC
v_call: TRBV4-3; j_call: TRBJ1-2; clone_size: NA; d_call: TRBD1; cdr3_aa: CASSQDTGQLPLGGYTF; cdr3_nt: TGCGCCAGCAGCCAAGACACGGGACAGCTTCCCTTGGGTGGCTACACCTTC
v_call: TRBV3-1/TRBV3-2; j_call: TRBJ2-7; clone_size: NA; d_call: NA; cdr3_aa: CASSHLSSYEQYF; cdr3_nt: TGTGCCAGCAGCCACCTGAGCTCCTACGAGCAGTACTTC
v_call: TRBV11-3; j_call: TRBJ2-7; clone_size: NA; d_call: NA; cdr3_aa: CASSLGERGRKSYEQYF; cdr3_nt: TGTGCCAGCAGCTTAGGGGAGAGAGGCAGGAAATCCTACGAGCAGTACTTC
v_call: TRBV18; j_call: TRBJ1-1; clone_size: NA; d_call: NA; cdr3_aa: CASSPPPGRHTEAFF; cdr3_nt: TGTGCCAGCTCACCACCCCCAGGCCGACACACTGAAGCTTTCTTT
v_call: TRBV3-1/TRBV3-2; j_call: TRBJ1-5; clone_size: NA; d_call: TRBD1; cdr3_aa: CASSLRTGVNQPQHF; cdr3_nt: TGTGCCAGCAGCCTGAGGACAGGGGTCAATCAGCCCCAGCATTTT
v_call: TRBV6-6; j_call: TRBJ1-2; clone_size: NA; d_call: NA; cdr3_aa: CASSRLQEHYGYTF; cdr3_nt: TGTGCCAGCAGCCGGCTACAGGAACACTATGGCTACACCTTC